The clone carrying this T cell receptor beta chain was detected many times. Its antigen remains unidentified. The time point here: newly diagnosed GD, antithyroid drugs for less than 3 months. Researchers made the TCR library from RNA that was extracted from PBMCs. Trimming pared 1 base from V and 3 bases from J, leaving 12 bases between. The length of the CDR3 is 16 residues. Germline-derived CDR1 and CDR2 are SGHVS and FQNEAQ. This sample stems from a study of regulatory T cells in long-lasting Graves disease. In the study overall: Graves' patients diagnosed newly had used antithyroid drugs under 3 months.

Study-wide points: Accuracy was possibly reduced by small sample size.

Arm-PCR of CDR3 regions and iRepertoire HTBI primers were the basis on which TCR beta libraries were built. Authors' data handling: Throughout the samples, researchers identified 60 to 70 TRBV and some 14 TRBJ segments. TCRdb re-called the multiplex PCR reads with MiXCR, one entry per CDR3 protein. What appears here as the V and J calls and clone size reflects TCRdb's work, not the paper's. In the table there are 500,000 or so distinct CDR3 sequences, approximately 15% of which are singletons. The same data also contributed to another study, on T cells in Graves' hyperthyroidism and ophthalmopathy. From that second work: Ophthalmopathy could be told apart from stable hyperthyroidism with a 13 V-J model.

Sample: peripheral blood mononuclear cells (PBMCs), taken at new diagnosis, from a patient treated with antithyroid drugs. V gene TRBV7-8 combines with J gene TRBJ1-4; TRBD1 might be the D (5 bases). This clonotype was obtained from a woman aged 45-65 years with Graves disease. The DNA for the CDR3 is TGTGCCAGCAGCTTAGGCGCGGGGGTGGCTAATGAAAAACTGTTTTTT. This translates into CASSLGAGVANEKLFF.